A single sample is the source of the 22 T cell receptor beta chains below, sequenced in a study of CD8 T cells in ankylosing spondylitis. TCRdb recomputed calls from the 5' RACE reads with MiXCR, one row per CDR3 protein. Here the sample spans about 170,000 distinct CDR3 sequences, approximately 20% being singletons. The specimen was blood, either unsorted or a sorted T cell fraction (not recorded which). The receptors come from a male donor with ankylosing spondylitis or in good health (not recorded which).

The table lists this clonotype with many counts. The V call is TRBV7-2, the J call TRBJ2-7; D is undetermined. V lost 1 base and J 5 bases, leaving 9 bases between the germline ends. CDR1 is SGHTA, CDR2 FQGNSA, per germline. The CDR3 totals 13 residues. CDR3 in DNA: TGTGCCAGCAGCTTAGGGGTTGCGGACGAGCAGTACTTC. Amino acid sequence: CASSLGVADEQYF.

Regarding this clonotype: This may come from a read error, since a much larger clone is one base off. V and J are TRBV6-5 and TRBJ2-4; 7 nucleotides match TRBD2. The CDR3 length is 15 residues. Germline V gene lookup returns CDR1 MNHEY and CDR2 SVGAGI. The trim removed 0 bases at V and 6 bases at J, leaving 5 bases unmatched. CDR3 DNA sequence: TGTGCCAGCAGTTACTCAGGACTAGTGGGAAACATTCAGTACTTC. Translating it yields CASSYSGLVGNIQYF.

As for this clonotype: Since a much larger clone is just one base distant, this may be a read error. The gene calls are TRBV5-1 and TRBJ2-7; a possible D gene is TRBD1 (6 bases). Germline assignment: CDR1 SGHRS and CDR2 YFSETQ. Between the trimmed V and J ends, which lost 4 bases and 6 bases, there was a span of 14 bases. The CDR3 totals 13 residues. CDR3 loop: CASSQGGTCEQYF. The CDR3 DNA is TGCGCCAGCAGCCAAGGGGGAACCTGCGAGCAGTACTTC.

This clonotype was found many times. The CDR3 DNA follows: TGCGCCAGCAGCGAGGGGCAAGAGACCCAGTACTTC. As protein: CASSEGQETQYF. The chain couples TRBV5-1 to TRBJ2-5; tentatively, D is TRBD1 or TRBD2 (5 bases each). Trimming removed 4 bases at V and 2 bases at J, with 6 bases between. This CDR3 spans 12 amino acids. The V gene's germline CDR1 is SGHRS and CDR2 YFSETQ.

Many counts were recorded for this clonotype. The chain combines TRBV5-1 with TRBJ2-1, with 7 bases matching TRBD1. This CDR3 comprises 15 residues. Germline V CDR1 and CDR2: SGHRS, YFSETQ. V lost 4 bases, J lost 0 bases, and 4 bases stayed unmatched. CDR3 sequence reads: CASSTGQHSYNEQFF. In nucleotides, the CDR3 is TGCGCCAGCAGCACGGGACAGCACTCCTACAATGAGCAGTTCTTC.

V is TRBV30 and J is TRBJ1-4, with no clear D. The CDR3 contains 15 residues. V gave up 5 bases and J gave up 3 bases, with 16 bases separating them. Germline V gene lookup returns CDR1 GTSNPN and CDR2 SVGIG (reference sequence). This CDR3 is CAWQHPGRSNEKLFF. The CDR3, as DNA: TGTGCCTGGCAACACCCTGGGAGATCTAATGAAAAACTGTTTTTT.

As for this clonotype: A much larger clonotype is one base distant, so this may be a read error. The chain joins TRBV3-1 to TRBJ2-5; D not certain. The CDR3 totals 15 residues. CDR1 is LGHDT, CDR2 YNNKEL, per germline (reference sequence). CDR3 region: CASSQGTLTQETQHF. The DNA of the CDR3 is TGTGCCAGCAGCCAAGGAACGCTGACACAAGAGACCCAGCACTTC.

This clonotype occurred many times. The V call is TRBV5-1, the J call TRBJ2-7, with TRBD1 as a possible D gene (5 bases). Germline CDR1 and CDR2: SGHRS and YFSETQ. CDR3 length equals 14 residues. Trimming shortened V by 2 bases and J by 3 bases, and 12 bases separated the two germline ends. This CDR3 reads CASSFSRAVYEQYF. In DNA form, the CDR3 reads TGCGCCAGCAGCTTCTCCAGGGCCGTCTACGAGCAGTACTTC.

This clonotype was counted many times. This rearrangement joins TRBV5-1 to TRBJ1-4, with 8 nucleotides matching TRBD1. The CDR3 runs 14 residues. CDR1 and CDR2 from the germline V gene are SGHRS and YFSETQ. The V segment lost 3 bases and the J segment 8 bases; nucleotides outside the gene matches: 6. The CDR3 region has the DNA TGCGCCAGCAGCTGGAAGACAGGGGACGAAAAACTGTTTTTT. Its translation is CASSWKTGDEKLFF.

A remark on this clonotype: This may arise from a read error, as a much more abundant clone is one base away. This chain joins TRBV20-1 and TRBJ2-6; D unclear. V was trimmed by 3 bases and J by 1 base, leaving 4 bases between them. The CDR3 loop spans 13 amino acids. Germline V gene sequence: CDR1 DFQATT, CDR2 SNEGSKA (reference sequence). CDR3 in DNA: TGCAGTGCTAGCTGGTCTGGGGCCAACGTCCTGACTTTC. Translating gives CSASWSGANVLTF.

The chain recombines TRBV19 with TRBJ1-2; D call uncertain. The V end lost 6 bases, the J end lost 8 bases, and 16 bases lay between the germline ends. Germline V lookup: CDR1 LNHDA, CDR2 SQIVND (reference sequence). The CDR3 loop spans 13 amino acids. This chain's CDR3 is CASSVQTLGGYTF. For the CDR3, the DNA is TGTGCCAGTAGCGTACAGACCCTTGGGGGCTACACCTTC. Full variable domain (outside the CDR3, taken from reference TRBV19 and TRBJ1-2): DGGITQSPKYLFRKEGQNVTLSCEQNLNHDAMYWYRQDPGQGLRLIYYSQIVNDFQKGDIAEGYSVSREKKESFPLTVTSAQKNPTAFYLCASSVQTLGGYTFGSGTRLTVV.

This clonotype came up many times. V gene TRBV20-1 combines with J gene TRBJ2-1, with 8 bases identical to TRBD2. The V and J ends lost 4 bases and 7 bases, in that order; junction bases with no gene match: 9. Germline CDR1 DFQATT, CDR2 SNEGSKA (reference sequence). The CDR3 runs 14 residues. The chain's CDR3 is CSATSAGVINEQFF. DNA for the CDR3: TGCAGTGCTACCTCAGCGGGAGTCATAAATGAGCAGTTCTTC.

The chain combines TRBV10-3 with TRBJ2-1; the D gene could be TRBD1 or TRBD2 (5 bases each). Germline V gene data show CDR1 as ENHRY and CDR2 as SYGVKD. The CDR3 loop spans 13 amino acids. Trimming removed 8 bases at V and 7 bases at J, with 15 bases between. CDR3 DNA sequence: TGTGCCATCGGAGAGGGGCGTAGGAATGAGCAGTTCTTC. Protein product: CAIGEGRRNEQFF.

This clonotype was counted at least ten times. The V gene is TRBV20-1, the J gene TRBJ2-7, with 8 bases that match TRBD2. Germline trimming cut 6 bases from V and 3 bases from J; bases unmatched to any gene: 7. Germline assignment: CDR1 DFQATT and CDR2 SNEGSKA (reference sequence). The CDR3 has 13 amino acids. The CDR3 spells CSAKYSGNYEQYF. Here the CDR3 DNA reads TGCAGTGCCAAGTATAGCGGGAACTACGAGCAGTACTTC.

The chain couples TRBV5-1 to TRBJ1-1; D is undetermined. This CDR3 has 14 residues. Trimming left V 0 bases short and J 0 bases short, with 6 bases between. Germline CDR1 reads SGHRS; CDR2 reads YFSETQ. The CDR3 nucleotides are TGCGCCAGCAGCTTGGACGGGATGAACACTGAAGCTTTCTTT. Protein: CASSLDGMNTEAFF. Together with reference TRBV5-1 and TRBJ1-1, the CDR3 gives the full variable domain: KAGVTQTPRYLIKTRGQQVTLSCSPISGHRSVSWYQQTPGQGLQFLFEYFSETQRNKGNFPGRFSGRQFSNSRSEMNVSTLELGDSALYLCASSLDGMNTEAFFGQGTRLTVV.

V is TRBV7-9 and J is TRBJ2-3, with a tentative D call TRBD2 (6 bases). Per germline, CDR1 SEHNR and CDR2 FQNEAQ (reference sequence). The CDR3 runs 13 residues. V was clipped by 7 bases and J by 4 bases, with 12 bases between them. The CDR3 reads CASTRLVADTQYF. The CDR3 DNA reads TGTGCCAGCACCAGACTAGTCGCAGATACGCAGTATTTT.

In its sample, this clonotype was seen many times. This chain connects TRBV10-3 to TRBJ2-7; 9 bases are shared with TRBD1. Germline-derived CDR1 and CDR2 are ENHRY and SYGVKD. The CDR3 is 13 amino acids. Trimming at V came to 8 bases and at J to 6 bases, leaving 8 bases not matched to a gene. CDR3 in amino acids: CAIGGTGYSEQYF. Written as DNA, the CDR3 is TGTGCCATCGGAGGGACAGGGTATAGCGAGCAGTACTTC.

This chain connects TRBV20-1 to TRBJ2-3; 7 positions agree with TRBD2. Trimming cost V 0 bases and J 1 base; bases outside gene matches: 4. The CDR3 is 15 amino acids. Germline assignment: CDR1 DFQATT and CDR2 SNEGSKA (reference sequence). The CDR3 is CSARDLAAGTDTQYF. The CDR3, as DNA: TGCAGTGCTAGAGATCTAGCGGCGGGCACAGATACGCAGTATTTT.

This clonotype was seen many times. The chain carries TRBV4-1 and TRBJ1-1; no firm D call. The CDR3 is 14 residues long. The V end lost 0 bases, the J end lost 1 base, and 6 bases lay between the germline ends. The germline V gene has CDR1 MGHRA and CDR2 YSYEKL. The CDR3 sequence is CASSQEGRNTEAFF. CDR3 DNA sequence: TGCGCCAGCAGCCAAGAAGGCAGGAACACTGAAGCTTTCTTT.

This clonotype was seen a handful of times. This rearrangement joins TRBV5-1 to TRBJ2-1, with D hard to call. The V end lost 4 bases, the J end lost 0 bases, and 11 bases lay between the germline ends. This CDR3 is built from 15 residues. Germline loops: CDR1 SGHRS, CDR2 YFSETQ. CDR3 loop: CASSLRASSYNEQFF. For the CDR3, the DNA is TGCGCCAGCAGCCTCCGCGCTAGCTCCTACAATGAGCAGTTCTTC.

The chain carries TRBV9 and TRBJ2-7; perhaps TRBD1 as D (5 bases). Germline loops: CDR1 SGDLS, CDR2 YYNGEE. The CDR3 runs 14 residues. The V gene lost 0 bases and the J gene lost 5 bases, with 12 bases spanning the gap. The CDR3, as DNA: TGTGCCAGCAGCGTAGAATCAGGGTCCAACGAGCAGTACTTC. Protein product: CASSVESGSNEQYF.

This clonotype was seen repeatedly, ten times or more. The rearrangement joins TRBV15 to TRBJ2-3; 8 positions match TRBD2. V trimming: 6 bases; J trimming: 0 bases; junction bases outside the gene matches: 8. The germline CDR1 and CDR2 sequences are LNHNV and YYDKDF (reference sequence). The CDR3 extends over 16 amino acids. The CDR3 DNA is TGTGCCACCAGAGATTCTAGCGGGCCAAGCACAGATACGCAGTATTTT. Protein: CATRDSSGPSTDTQYF.